These 25 T cell receptor beta chains originate from one sample sequenced in a study of glioma-infiltrating T cells. Amplification of TCR alpha and beta CDR3 regions from RNA used iRepertoire nested multiplex PCR. TCRdb itself ran the multiplex PCR reads through MiXCR, one entry per CDR3 protein. Of 100,000 to 150,000 distinct CDR3 sequences listed, about 25% are singletons. The sequenced sample was glioma tissue, nonneoplastic brain tissue, or PBMCs (not recorded which). These receptors all come from a human donor with low-grade glioma or glioblastoma, undergoing nonglioma brain surgery, or in good health (not recorded which).

There are a few counts of this clonotype. V and J are TRBV2 and TRBJ1-5; maybe TRBD1 (6 bases). The CDR3 spans 12 residues. Trimming shortened V by 7 bases and J by 6 bases, and 10 bases separated the two germline ends. Germline assignment: CDR1 SNHLY and CDR2 FYNNEI. The CDR3 here is CASKGGSQPQHF. The CDR3 DNA reads as TGTGCCAGCAAGGGGGGTTCTCAGCCCCAGCATTTT.

The CDR3 DNA reads TGTGCCAGCAGCCCGCAGCCAGGGGCTAACTATGGCTACACCTTC. Translated: CASSPQPGANYGYTF. The chain has TRBV7-3 and TRBJ1-2; possibly TRBD1 for D (6 bases). Germline values: CDR1 SGHTA, CDR2 FQGTGA. Trimming shortened V by 5 bases and J by 0 bases, and 13 bases separated the two germline ends. CDR3 length: 15 amino acids.

In this sample, this clonotype turned up a few times. The rearrangement links TRBV10-3 to TRBJ2-7; no reliable D call. Germline assignment: CDR1 ENHRY and CDR2 SYGVKD. V was clipped by 0 bases and J by 4 bases, with 4 bases between them. The CDR3 has 12 residues. The CDR3 spells CAISESAYEQYV. Written as DNA, the CDR3 is TGTGCCATCAGTGAGTCGGCTTACGAGCAGTACGTC.

This clonotype was seen ten or more times. The V call is TRBV7-9, the J call TRBJ1-5, with D unclear. CDR3 length: 15 residues. Germline CDR1 SEHNR, CDR2 FQNEAQ (reference sequence). The ends were cut back, 0 bases at V and 0 bases at J, with 6 bases in the middle. CDR3 nucleotide sequence: TGTGCCAGCAGCTTAGCCGACGCTAGCAATCAGCCCCAGCATTTT. It yields the protein CASSLADASNQPQHF.

The rearrangement uses TRBV12-3 or TRBV12-4 and TRBJ1-2, with unresolved D. This CDR3 region has 12 residues. V dropped 6 bases and J dropped 5 bases, with 10 bases sitting between them. CDR3 coding DNA: TGTGCCAGCAGGAGGGAATTGTATGGCTACACCTTC. It codes for CASRRELYGYTF.

In this sample, this clonotype turned up a few times. V gene TRBV5-8 combines with J gene TRBJ1-4; no clear D gene. Trimming left V 6 bases short and J 0 bases short, with 12 bases between. Germline CDR1 is SGHTS and CDR2 is YDEGEE. CDR3 length equals 15 residues. The CDR3 spells CASTFQTATNEKLFF. The CDR3 coding sequence is TGTGCCAGCACCTTCCAAACTGCAACTAATGAAAAACTGTTTTTT.

As regards this clonotype: It may be a read error: a sequence one base away is much more abundant. The genes are TRBV20-1 and TRBJ2-5; the D is unclear. Per germline, CDR1 DFQATT and CDR2 SNEGSKA (reference sequence). This CDR3 spans 11 amino acids. The CDR3 loop is CSAYHGETQNF. Here the CDR3 DNA reads TGCAGTGCTTATCACGGAGAGACCCAGAACTTC.

This clonotype was recorded a few times. This chain uses TRBV20-1 with TRBJ2-1, with 7 bases that match TRBD2. CDR3 size: 14 residues. Germline values: CDR1 DFQATT, CDR2 SNEGSKA (reference sequence). V lost 5 bases to trimming and J lost 0 bases; unmatched junction nucleotides: 4. CDR3 DNA: TGCAGTGCTTTCTCGGGGGGCTCCTACAATGAGCAGTTCTTC. This codes for CSAFSGGSYNEQFF.

The chain links TRBV19 to TRBJ1-5; 8 bases are a match to TRBD1. The CDR3 runs to 16 residues. Per germline, CDR1 LNHDA and CDR2 SQIVND (reference sequence). The V and J ends lost 3 bases and 5 bases, in that order; junction bases with no gene match: 9. Here the CDR3 DNA reads TGTGCCAGTAGTATCAAGTGGACAGGGAGCGATCAGCCCCAGCATTTT. It specifies CASSIKWTGSDQPQHF. The variable domain in full, with the rest retrieved from reference TRBV19 and TRBJ1-5, is DGGITQSPKYLFRKEGQNVTLSCEQNLNHDAMYWYRQDPGQGLRLIYYSQIVNDFQKGDIAEGYSVSREKKESFPLTVTSAQKNPTAFYLCASSIKWTGSDQPQHFGDGTRLSIL.

This clonotype has just a few counts. This chain uses TRBV20-1 with TRBJ1-6, with TRBD1 matching over 7 bases. Per germline, CDR1 DFQATT and CDR2 SNEGSKA (reference sequence). J lost 7 bases, V lost 5 bases, and 2 bases had no gene match. This CDR3 spans 12 amino acids. The CDR3 region is CSAAQGNSPLHF. The CDR3 nucleotides read TGCAGTGCTGCACAGGGGAATTCACCCCTCCACTTT.

This sequence joins TRBV2 and TRBJ2-7, with D possibly being TRBD1 (6 bases). The CDR3 runs to 13 residues. CDR1 and CDR2 (germline): SNHLY, FYNNEI. Trimming left V 3 bases short and J 6 bases short, with 12 bases between. CDR3 sequence reads: CASSDRARGEQYV. In DNA form, the CDR3 reads TGTGCCAGCAGTGATCGTGCCAGGGGCGAGCAGTACGTC.

This clonotype was found many times. The chain combines TRBV6-6 with TRBJ1-2, with D hard to call. Germline CDR1 MNHNY, CDR2 SVGAGI (reference sequence). The V end lost 2 bases, the J end lost 4 bases, and 8 bases lay between the germline ends. CDR3 size: 13 residues. The CDR3 DNA is TGTGCCAGCAGTTACGGGTCAGGCTATGGCTACACCTTC. Its translation is CASSYGSGYGYTF.

This clonotype was seen more than once but under ten times. The rearrangement uses TRBV7-2 and TRBJ1-6; D uncertain. Between the trimmed V and J ends, which lost 5 bases and 4 bases, there was a span of 18 bases. Germline values: CDR1 SGHTA, CDR2 FQGNSA. The CDR3 covers 17 residues. The CDR3 protein is CASSPLDGLAYNSPLHF. The CDR3 bases are TGTGCCAGCAGCCCTCTCGACGGGTTAGCATATAATTCACCCCTCCACTTT.

Points on this clonotype: A much larger clone lies one base from this, so it may be a read error. The chain has TRBV7-2 and TRBJ2-3; D not certain. The CDR3 contains 14 residues. Trimming removed 4 bases at V and 0 bases at J, with 8 bases between. Germline values: CDR1 SGHTA, CDR2 FQGNSA. CDR3 amino acids: CASSSLSSTDTQYF. The DNA of the CDR3 is TGTGCCAGCAGCTCACTCTCCAGCACAGATACGCAGTATTTT.

This clonotype showed up just a few times. This chain links TRBV15 with TRBJ2-5; 9 bases are shared with TRBD1. J lost 2 bases, V lost 4 bases, and 11 bases had no gene match. The germline V gene has CDR1 LNHNV and CDR2 YYDKDF (reference sequence). The length of the CDR3 is 17 residues. CDR3 coding DNA: TGTGCCACCAGCATGGGACAGGGCGGCATGGGGCAAGAGACCCAGTACTTC. Amino acids: CATSMGQGGMGQETQYF. The variable domain in full, with the rest retrieved from reference TRBV15 and TRBJ2-5, is DAMVIQNPRYQVTQFGKPVTLSCSQTLNHNVMYWYQQKSSQAPKLLFHYYDKDFNNEADTPDNFQSRRPNTSFCFLDIRSPGLGDTAMYLCATSMGQGGMGQETQYFGPGTRLLVL.

Concerning this clonotype: One base away lies a much larger clone, so this may be a sequencing read error. The chain employs TRBV7-2 and TRBJ1-1; the D is unclear. The germline V gene has CDR1 SGHTA and CDR2 FQGNSA. This CDR3 is built from 14 residues. V was trimmed by 6 bases and J by 5 bases, leaving 16 bases between them. The CDR3 is CASRPDWVKTEAFF. CDR3 nucleotide sequence: TGTGCCAGCAGACCAGACTGGGTTAAAACTGAAGCTTTCTTT.

This chain joins TRBV20-1 and TRBJ1-2, with D perhaps TRBD1 (5 bases). With 0 bases removed from V and 6 bases from J, the gap between germline ends came to 23 bases. This CDR3 comprises 17 residues. CDR1 is DFQATT, CDR2 SNEGSKA, per germline (reference sequence). CDR3 nucleotide sequence: TGCAGTGCTAGAGATCTATATTCCGGGCAGGGAAGGGATGGCTACACCTTC. Its protein product is CSARDLYSGQGRDGYTF.

The chain recombines TRBV4-1 with TRBJ2-5; 11 nucleotides align to TRBD2. The V gene end was trimmed by 2 bases and the J gene end by 7 bases; junction bases not matched to a gene: 12. The CDR3 extends over 17 amino acids. Germline CDR1 and CDR2: MGHRA and YSYEKL. The CDR3 DNA reads TGCGCCAGCAGCCAAACGGACTTTAGCGGGGGGGCTAGGACCCAGTACTTC. Translation: CASSQTDFSGGARTQYF.

This clonotype appeared a few times. CDR3 DNA sequence: TGTGCCAGCAGCCAAGATCTCGCAGGGCGCATTTCACCCCTCCACTTT. It codes for CASSQDLAGRISPLHF. The chain is built from TRBV4-2 and TRBJ1-6; D is perhaps TRBD1 (5 bases). The CDR3 is 16 amino acids. Per the germline V gene, CDR1 is LGHNA and CDR2 is YNFKEQ. V lost 0 bases, J lost 9 bases, and 15 bases lay in between.

The chain links TRBV2 to TRBJ2-3; 14 bases align to TRBD2. The CDR3 contains 15 residues. The germline gives CDR1 SNHLY, CDR2 FYNNEI. The ends lost 6 bases at V and 5 bases at J; junction bases unmatched: 4. CDR3 amino acids: CASSAGLAGGDTQYF. CDR3 DNA sequence: TGTGCCAGCAGCGCCGGACTAGCGGGGGGAGATACGCAGTATTTT.

This clonotype was recorded at least ten times. The rearrangement links TRBV7-9 to TRBJ1-2, with TRBD1 identical over 7 bases. The CDR3 loop spans 15 amino acids. Germline trimming cut 1 base from V and 4 bases from J; bases unmatched to any gene: 6. CDR1 and CDR2 (germline): SEHNR, FQNEAQ (reference sequence). The CDR3 DNA reads as TGTGCCAGCAGCTTAGGGGACAGCTCCACCTATGGCTACACCTTC. This translates into CASSLGDSSTYGYTF.

V gene TRBV3-1 combines with J gene TRBJ2-2; 7 positions agree with TRBD2. Unmatched junction bases numbered 9, after V lost 9 bases and J lost 2 bases. The CDR3 length is 15 residues. Per germline, CDR1 LGHDT and CDR2 YNNKEL (reference sequence). This CDR3 reads CASHNGGKNTGELFF. In nucleotides, the CDR3 is TGTGCCAGTCATAACGGGGGGAAAAACACCGGGGAGCTGTTTTTT.

This clonotype was seen repeatedly, ten times or more. This chain joins TRBV20-1 and TRBJ1-2; 7 bases are shared with TRBD1. Per the germline V gene, CDR1 is DFQATT and CDR2 is SNEGSKA (reference sequence). The CDR3 extends over 12 amino acids. V dropped 3 bases and J dropped 3; count of bases not matched to a gene: 1. CDR3 in DNA: TGCAGTGCTAGCGGACAGGACTATGGCTACACCTTC. It specifies CSASGQDYGYTF.

The chain employs TRBV4-1 and TRBJ2-5; 10 bases map to TRBD2. The CDR3 length is 20 residues. Germline assignment: CDR1 MGHRA and CDR2 YSYEKL. The J segment lost 0 bases and the V segment lost 4 bases, leaving 17 bases of the junction unmatched. Written as DNA, the CDR3 is TGCGCCAGCAGCCTTAAAAGGGCTAGCGGGGGCCCTTGGTACCAAGAGACCCAGTACTTC. It translates to CASSLKRASGGPWYQETQYF.

The table lists this clonotype with a few counts. The chain recombines TRBV20-1 with TRBJ1-1; TRBD1 matches 8 bases. CDR3 length: 15 amino acids. With 3 bases clipped from V and 5 bases from J, the junction kept 11 bases outside the gene matches. The germline V gene has CDR1 DFQATT and CDR2 SNEGSKA (reference sequence). The CDR3 here is CSASASDRGGTEAFF. CDR3 in DNA: TGCAGTGCTAGTGCATCCGACAGGGGAGGTACTGAAGCTTTCTTT.